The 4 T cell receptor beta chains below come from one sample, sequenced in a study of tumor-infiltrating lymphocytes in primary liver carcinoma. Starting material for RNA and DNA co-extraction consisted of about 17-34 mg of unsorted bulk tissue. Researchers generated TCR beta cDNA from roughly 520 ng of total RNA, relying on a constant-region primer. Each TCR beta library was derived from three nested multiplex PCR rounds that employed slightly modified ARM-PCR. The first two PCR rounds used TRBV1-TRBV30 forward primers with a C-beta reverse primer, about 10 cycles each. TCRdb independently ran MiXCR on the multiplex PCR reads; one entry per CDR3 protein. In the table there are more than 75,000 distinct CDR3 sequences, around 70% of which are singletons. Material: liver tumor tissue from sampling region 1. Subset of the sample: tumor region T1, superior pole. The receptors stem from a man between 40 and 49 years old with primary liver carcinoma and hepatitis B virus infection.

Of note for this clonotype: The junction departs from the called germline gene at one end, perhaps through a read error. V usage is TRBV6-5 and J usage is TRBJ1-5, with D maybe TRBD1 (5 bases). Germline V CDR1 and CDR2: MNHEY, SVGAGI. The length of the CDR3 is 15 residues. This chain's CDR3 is CASRRTAGGTQPQHF. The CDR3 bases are TGTGCAAGCAGACGGACGGCCGGAGGGACTCAGCCCCAGCATTTT.

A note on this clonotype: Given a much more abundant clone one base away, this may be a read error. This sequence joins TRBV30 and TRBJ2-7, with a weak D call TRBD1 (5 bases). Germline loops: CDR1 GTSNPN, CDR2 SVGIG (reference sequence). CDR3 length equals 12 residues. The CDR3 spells CAYKGASYDQYF. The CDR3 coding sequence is TGTGCGTACAAAGGGGCCAGCTACGATCAGTACTTC.

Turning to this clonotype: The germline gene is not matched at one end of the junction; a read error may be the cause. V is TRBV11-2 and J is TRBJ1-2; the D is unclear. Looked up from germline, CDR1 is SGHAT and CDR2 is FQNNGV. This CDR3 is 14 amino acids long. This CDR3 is CASSLSRHSYGYNF. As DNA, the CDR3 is TGTGCCAGCAGTTTAAGTCGGCATAGCTATGGCTACAACTTC. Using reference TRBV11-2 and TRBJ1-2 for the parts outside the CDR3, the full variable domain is EAGVAQSPRYKIIEKRQSVAFWCNPISGHATLYWYQQILGQGPKLLIQFQNNGVVDDSQLPKDRFSAERLKGVDSTLKIQPAKLEDSAVYLCASSLSRHSYGYNFGSGTRLTVV.

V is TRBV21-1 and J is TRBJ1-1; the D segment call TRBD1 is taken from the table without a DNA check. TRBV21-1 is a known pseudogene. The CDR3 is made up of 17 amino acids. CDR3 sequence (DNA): TGTGTCGGCAGCAAAGACAAAGAGCCGGGATTTTGGACTGAAGCTTTCTTT. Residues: CVGSKDKEPGFWTEAFF.